The source of this TCR beta chain is a study of glioma-infiltrating T cells. Using RNA template, CDR3s of TCR alpha and beta were amplified with iRepertoire arm-PCR. One-step reverse transcription and amplification started from around 100-400 ng of tissue mRNA or PBMC total RNA. Using its own MiXCR run on the multiplex PCR reads, TCRdb lists one record per CDR3 protein. The sample lists roughly 40,000 distinct CDR3 sequences, 20% to 25% occurring once. Regarding the study as a whole: Tissue and blood shared very few CDR3 sequences.

Points on this clonotype: The target antigen is unknown. A single base separates this from a much larger clone, so it may be a read error.

The CDR3 sequence is 11 residues long. V was trimmed by 1 base and J by 11 bases, leaving 9 bases between them. CDR1 SEHNR and CDR2 FQNEAQ come from the germline V gene (reference sequence). Sequencing was done on a sample of glioma tissue, nonneoplastic brain tissue, or PBMCs (not recorded which). The gene calls are TRBV7-9 and TRBJ2-7; D is uncertain. The receptor was isolated from a human donor with low-grade glioma or glioblastoma, undergoing nonglioma brain surgery, or in good health (not recorded which). This CDR3 is CASSLEVGKYF. CDR3 bases: TGTGCCAGCAGCTTAGAGGTAGGGAAGTACTTC.